Listed below are T cell receptor beta chains from one sample, sequenced in a study of T cell repertoires in cytomegalovirus infection. TCRdb itself ran the reads through MiXCR, one entry per CDR3 protein. The table lists about 920,000 distinct CDR3 sequences, approximately 31% of them singletons. No antigen has been identified for these receptors. This sample comprised cultured CD8+ T cells from PBMCs, obtained from culture after CMV antigen stimulation. Source of these receptors: a human donor in good health (CMV status not recorded). Some clones in this sample may be carry-over from other donors' samples. Both conserved end residues are part of each CDR3. Each record gives: D gene, V gene, CDR3 length, clone size, J gene, CDR3 protein, CDR3 DNA. The D gene is left open where the match is weak. Rows give clone size only sometimes, using once, few, many, or a class for an expanded clone.

>NA|TRBV10-2|15|NA|TRBJ2-2
CASSPRALGTGELFF
TGCGCCAGCAGTCCTAGGGCCTTGGGCACCGGGGAGCTGTTTTTT
>NA|TRBV19|12|few|TRBJ2-1
CASSGGSNEQFF
TGTGCCAGTAGTGGGGGGTCAAATGAGCAGTTCTTC
>NA|TRBV24-1|15|few|TRBJ1-5
CATSDPTGYGQPQHF
TGTGCCACCAGTGATCCCACAGGGTATGGTCAGCCCCAGCATTTT
>NA|TRBV6-1|14|many|TRBJ2-1
CASSEAGPQHEQFF
TGTGCCAGCAGTGAAGCGGGTCCGCAGCATGAGCAGTTCTTC
>NA|TRBV6-1|16|NA|TRBJ1-3
CASSGDGLRSGNTIYF
TGTGCCAGCAGTGGGGACGGATTACGCTCTGGAAACACCATATATTTT
>TRBD1|TRBV19|15|NA|TRBJ1-4
CASSIEEDRSEKLFF
TGTGCCAGTAGTATAGAAGAGGACAGGAGTGAAAAACTGTTTTTT
>NA|TRBV18|15|NA|TRBJ1-2
CASSQLGAPDYGYTF
TGTGCCAGCTCACAACTGGGGGCGCCTGACTATGGCTACACCTTC
>NA|TRBV2|15|NA|TRBJ1-1
CASLESGGVGTEAFF
TGTGCCAGCCTCGAATCCGGGGGAGTGGGCACTGAAGCTTTCTTT
>NA|TRBV19|14|few|TRBJ2-1
CASSIVAGPHEQFF
TGTGCCAGTAGTATAGTGGCCGGGCCTCATGAGCAGTTCTTC
>NA|TRBV7-9|15|few|TRBJ1-5
CASSQGGNSNQPQHF
TGTGCCAGCAGCCAAGGAGGGAACAGCAATCAGCCCCAGCATTTT
>TRBD1|TRBV9|15|NA|TRBJ1-1
CASSVTGTVNTEAFF
TGTGCCAGCAGCGTGACCGGGACAGTTAACACTGAAGCTTTCTTT
>NA|TRBV28|12|once|TRBJ2-3
CASSFPPGTQYF
TGTGCCAGCAGTTTTCCCCCGGGGACGCAGTATTTT
>NA|TRBV28|12|NA|TRBJ2-4
CASAYRLNIQYF
TGTGCCAGCGCATACCGACTAAACATTCAGTACTTC
>TRBD1|TRBV19|15|NA|TRBJ1-1
CASSIQQGIDIEAFF
TGTGCCAGTAGTATTCAACAGGGGATTGACATTGAAGCTTTCTTT
>NA|TRBV27|15|few|TRBJ1-6
CASSTPPWTPLPLHF
TGTGCCAGCAGTACCCCTCCTTGGACACCGTTACCCCTCCACTTT
>TRBD1|TRBV7-6|15|NA|TRBJ2-1
CASSRQGDLYNEQFF
TGTGCCAGCAGCCGACAGGGGGATCTCTACAATGAGCAGTTCTTC
>NA|TRBV7-4|15|NA|TRBJ2-5
CASSLISWGLETQYF
TGTGCCAGCAGCTTAATTTCATGGGGCTTGGAGACCCAGTACTTC
>NA|TRBV28|13|many|TRBJ2-4
CASSELAKNIQYF
TGTGCCAGCAGTGAATTGGCCAAAAACATTCAGTACTTC
>NA|TRBV7-9|15|few|TRBJ1-3
CASSLEAGSGNTIYF
TGTGCCAGCAGCTTAGAAGCGGGCTCTGGAAACACCATATATTTT
>NA|TRBV7-9|14|few|TRBJ2-1
CASSSDLGYNEQFF
TGTGCCAGCAGCAGCGACCTAGGGTACAATGAGCAGTTCTTC
>NA|TRBV15|15|NA|TRBJ2-3
CATSPLATSTDTQYF
TGTGCCACCAGCCCTCTAGCGACTAGCACAGATACGCAGTATTTT
>NA|TRBV19|13|few|TRBJ1-2
CASSGRANYGYTF
TGTGCCAGTAGTGGCAGAGCTAACTATGGCTACACCTTC
>TRBD1|TRBV11-2|15|NA|TRBJ2-7
CASSSWGTGTYEQYF
TGTGCCAGCAGCAGCTGGGGGACAGGGACCTACGAGCAGTACTTC
>TRBD1|TRBV4-3|18|NA|TRBJ1-2
CASSQERDRGKPNYGYTF
TGCGCCAGCAGCCAAGAACGGGACAGGGGAAAACCTAACTATGGCTACACCTTC
>NA|TRBV29-1|12|few|TRBJ1-5
CSVQGGNQPQHF
TGCAGCGTTCAAGGGGGGAATCAGCCCCAGCATTTT
>TRBD1|TRBV20-1|14|few|TRBJ1-4
CSAIRDRENEKLFF
TGCAGTGCTATTCGGGACAGGGAGAATGAAAAACTGTTTTTT
>NA|TRBV6-5|15|NA|TRBJ2-2
CASSYSKLLPGELFF
TGTGCCAGCAGTTACTCGAAGCTACTTCCCGGGGAGCTGTTTTTT
>TRBD2|TRBV4-3|16|few|TRBJ2-1
CASSQSMSGGYNEQFF
TGCGCCAGCAGCCAATCGATGAGCGGGGGTTACAATGAGCAGTTCTTC
>NA|TRBV6-1|13|NA|TRBJ2-7
CASSETVSYEQYF
TGTGCCAGCAGTGAAACGGTCTCCTACGAGCAGTACTTC
>NA|TRBV11-3|12|few|TRBJ2-1
CASSLRDREQFF
TGTGCCAGCAGCTTAAGGGACCGTGAGCAGTTCTTC
>TRBD1|TRBV7-6|15|NA|TRBJ1-1
CASSSFDRDDTEAFF
TGTGCCAGCAGCTCTTTTGACAGGGATGACACTGAAGCTTTCTTT
>NA|TRBV27|12|many|TRBJ2-3
CASSFLGDTQYF
TGTGCCAGCAGTTTCCTCGGGGATACGCAGTATTTT
>TRBD1|TRBV7-9|17|few|TRBJ2-5
CASSLLSDRVHQETQYF
TGTGCCAGCAGCCTACTCTCCGACAGGGTGCACCAAGAGACCCAGTACTTC
>NA|TRBV12-3/TRBV12-4|12|NA|TRBJ2-1
CASSGLTGEQFF
TGTGCCAGCAGTGGTCTTACGGGTGAGCAGTTCTTC
>TRBD1|TRBV10-3|15|NA|TRBJ2-2
CAIRTGGERTGELFF
TGTGCCATCAGGACAGGGGGGGAGAGGACCGGGGAGCTGTTTTTT
>NA|TRBV6-6|17|NA|TRBJ1-3
CASSPFPPGHNGNTIYF
TGTGCCAGCAGCCCCTTTCCTCCGGGACACAATGGAAACACCATATATTTT
>NA|TRBV6-1|11|NA|TRBJ2-3
CASIKDDTQYF
TGTGCCAGCATTAAGGACGATACGCAGTATTTT
>TRBD1|TRBV13|15|NA|TRBJ2-7
CASSLGTGGSGEQYF
TGTGCCAGCAGCTTAGGAACAGGGGGGTCGGGCGAGCAGTACTTC
>NA|TRBV7-2|14|many|TRBJ1-4
CASSKQGLDEKLFF
TGTGCCAGCAGTAAACAGGGCTTAGATGAAAAACTGTTTTTT